This T cell receptor beta chain was documented in a study of technical replicates of blood from several donors. With 3 bases removed from V and 3 bases from J, the gap between germline ends came to 13 bases. The CDR3 runs 15 residues. Germline loops: CDR1 SGDLS, CDR2 YYNGEE. The assay was immunoSEQ multiplex PCR, and TCRdb's table has in-frame clones only and misses some. The sample comprises more than 80,000 clones, about 96% of which are singletons, and about 0.3% rests with the top ten. This clone was seen only once. Sequenced: T cells isolated from PBMCs. This TCR came from a human donor in good health. The chain carries TRBV9 and TRBJ2-1; maybe TRBD2 (6 bases). CDR3 sequence reads: CASSAAGTLYNEQFF. For the CDR3, the DNA is TGTGCCAGCAGCGCCGCCGGGACTCTCTACAATGAGCAGTTCTTC.